These 5 T cell receptor beta chains were all obtained from the same sample, sequenced in a study of CD8 T cells in ankylosing spondylitis. Whole-study findings and limits: Ankylosing spondylitis blood appeared to be characterized by a TCR beta motif of several highly homologous variants.

Using its own MiXCR run on the 5' RACE reads, TCRdb lists one record per CDR3 protein. The top ten clones hold 13% to 15% of a sample with more than 250,000 distinct CDR3 sequences, 7.5% to 9% of them seen once. Antigens for these TCRs are unknown. Sequenced material: blood, either unsorted or a sorted T cell fraction (not recorded which). The source of these receptors is a male donor with ankylosing spondylitis.

This clonotype was picked up a small number of times. The chain combines TRBV29-1 with TRBJ2-5; the match to TRBD2 covers 7 bases. Germline V gives CDR1 SQVTM, CDR2 ANQGSEA. The CDR3 spans 14 residues. Germline trimming cut 3 bases from V and 1 base from J; bases unmatched to any gene: 5. The CDR3 region is CSVDLGLFQETQYF. The CDR3 DNA reads TGCAGCGTTGACTTGGGACTATTCCAAGAGACCCAGTACTTC.

This clonotype showed up many times. The chain joins TRBV5-1 to TRBJ2-5; TRBD2 might be the D (6 bases). Germline CDR1 and CDR2: SGHRS and YFSETQ. The CDR3 is 15 amino acids. The germline V and J ends were trimmed by 3 bases and 2 bases, with 14 bases remaining between them. The CDR3 DNA is TGCGCCAGCAGCTCGACGGGAGTGGTACAAGAGACCCAGTACTTC. It specifies CASSSTGVVQETQYF.

The V and J genes are TRBV28 and TRBJ1-1; D is unresolved. V was clipped by 7 bases and J by 1 base, with 16 bases between them. Germline V gives CDR1 MDHEN, CDR2 SYDVKM. This CDR3 region has 15 residues. The CDR3 coding sequence is TGTGCCAGCACCCACCCCCACACACAGAACACTGAAGCTTTCTTT. This translates into CASTHPHTQNTEAFF.

This clonotype came up many times. This chain connects TRBV20-1 to TRBJ1-4; the match to TRBD1 covers 9 bases. The CDR3 sequence is 17 residues long. The J segment lost 0 bases and the V segment lost 0 bases, leaving 5 bases of the junction unmatched. Looked up from germline, CDR1 is DFQATT and CDR2 is SNEGSKA (reference sequence). The CDR3 is CSAREDRGRPTNEKLFF. Written as DNA, the CDR3 is TGCAGTGCTAGAGAGGACAGGGGCCGCCCAACTAATGAAAAACTGTTTTTT.

The sample holds a few counts of this clonotype. The chain has TRBV10-3 and TRBJ2-7; TRBD1 or TRBD2 may be the D gene (5 bases each). The CDR3 length is 13 residues. V was clipped by 2 bases and J by 5 bases, with 10 bases between them. Germline CDR1 is ENHRY and CDR2 is SYGVKD. The CDR3 region has the DNA TGTGCCATCAGTGAGCGGGACCAAAACGAGCAGTACTTC. This encodes CAISERDQNEQYF.